This is a list of T cell receptor beta chains from one sample in a study of cytomegalovirus exposure and HLA in healthy donors. Sequenced by immunoSEQ multiplex PCR; TCRdb stores in-frame clones only, minus some. The sample shows fewer than 250,000 clones, over 80% of them seen only once. Sequences were obtained from PBMCs. The origin of the receptors is a man aged 30 to 45 in good health and CMV-seronegative. Each CDR3 is given with its conserved first and last residue. Each record gives: V gene, clone size, J gene, D gene, CDR3 DNA, CDR3 protein. D genes are given only for firm matches. Rows give clone size only sometimes, using once, few, many, or a class for an expanded clone.

v_call: TRBV15
clone_size: -
j_call: TRBJ1-5
d_call: -
cdr3_nt: TGTGCCACCAGGGGAGGAGGGTCTAGTCAGCCCCAGCATTTT
cdr3_aa: CATRGGGSSQPQHF

v_call: TRBV6-1
clone_size: -
j_call: TRBJ2-1
d_call: -
cdr3_nt: TGTGCCAGCAGTGAAGACACACCCTACAATGAGCAGTTCTTC
cdr3_aa: CASSEDTPYNEQFF

v_call: TRBV19
clone_size: -
j_call: TRBJ2-7
d_call: -
cdr3_nt: TGTGCCAGGCAAGCCGAGGGGGACGAGCAGTACTTC
cdr3_aa: CARQAEGDEQYF

v_call: TRBV5-6
clone_size: -
j_call: TRBJ2-1
d_call: -
cdr3_nt: TGTGCCAGCAGCTATGACTTTGATCCAGCGAGCTCCTACAATGAGCAGTTCTTC
cdr3_aa: CASSYDFDPASSYNEQFF

v_call: TRBV6-1
clone_size: -
j_call: TRBJ2-1
d_call: TRBD2
cdr3_nt: TGTGCCAGCAGTGCCACGACTAGCTCATCGGGTTTGGGTGAGCAGTTCTTC
cdr3_aa: CASSATTSSSGLGEQFF

v_call: TRBV28
clone_size: -
j_call: TRBJ1-5
d_call: TRBD1
cdr3_nt: TGTGCCAGCAGTACAGGGGTCTGGTCTAGCAATCAGCCCCAGCATTTT
cdr3_aa: CASSTGVWSSNQPQHF

v_call: TRBV19
clone_size: -
j_call: TRBJ2-3
d_call: TRBD2
cdr3_nt: TGTGCCAGTAGTCGGACTAGCGGGGGTCTTGGAGATACGCAGTATTTT
cdr3_aa: CASSRTSGGLGDTQYF

v_call: TRBV5-1
clone_size: -
j_call: TRBJ2-3
d_call: -
cdr3_nt: TGCGCCAGCAGCTTGGGGACTACCCCCCTAACAGATACGCAGTATTTT
cdr3_aa: CASSLGTTPLTDTQYF

v_call: TRBV5-1
clone_size: -
j_call: TRBJ1-6
d_call: TRBD1
cdr3_nt: TGCGCCAGCCAGGAACAGGGGGCGATCGGGGAACCCCTCCACTTT
cdr3_aa: CASQEQGAIGEPLHF

v_call: TRBV7-8
clone_size: -
j_call: TRBJ1-3
d_call: TRBD1
cdr3_nt: TGTGCCAGCAGCTTAGCCGGGACAGGGGGAAACACCATATATTTT
cdr3_aa: CASSLAGTGGNTIYF

v_call: TRBV6-5
clone_size: -
j_call: TRBJ2-3
d_call: TRBD2
cdr3_nt: TGTGCCAGCAGTTACGTGACTAGCGGGGCCACAGATACGCAGTATTTT
cdr3_aa: CASSYVTSGATDTQYF

v_call: TRBV6-5
clone_size: -
j_call: TRBJ1-4
d_call: -
cdr3_nt: TGTGCCAGCAGTTACAACAGGGTTGGTGAAAAACTGTTTTTT
cdr3_aa: CASSYNRVGEKLFF

v_call: TRBV6-5
clone_size: once
j_call: TRBJ1-5
d_call: -
cdr3_nt: TGTGCCAGCAGTTACAACAGGATCAATCAGCCCCAGCATTTT
cdr3_aa: CASSYNRINQPQHF

v_call: TRBV5-6
clone_size: once
j_call: TRBJ2-5
d_call: -
cdr3_nt: TGTGCCAGCAGCTTGGATTTTAGTGAGACCCAGTACTTC
cdr3_aa: CASSLDFSETQYF

v_call: TRBV27
clone_size: once
j_call: TRBJ2-1
d_call: TRBD2
cdr3_nt: TGTGCCAGCAGTATTACTAGCGGGAGCATCTACAATGAGCAGTTCTTC
cdr3_aa: CASSITSGSIYNEQFF

v_call: TRBV5-4
clone_size: -
j_call: TRBJ1-5
d_call: -
cdr3_nt: TGTGCCAGCAGCGAGACCCCGGGGTATCAGCCCCAGCATTTT
cdr3_aa: CASSETPGYQPQHF

v_call: TRBV4-3
clone_size: once
j_call: TRBJ2-2
d_call: -
cdr3_nt: TGCGCCAGCAGCCAGTTTTATCGGGGGAGCACCGGGGAGCTGTTTTTT
cdr3_aa: CASSQFYRGSTGELFF

v_call: TRBV19
clone_size: -
j_call: TRBJ2-1
d_call: TRBD2
cdr3_nt: TGTGCCTCGGGCCTGGGTAGCGGGCCATACAATGAGCAGTTCTTC
cdr3_aa: CASGLGSGPYNEQFF

v_call: TRBV6-5
clone_size: -
j_call: TRBJ2-7
d_call: TRBD1
cdr3_nt: TGTGCCAGCAGTTACCCCGGACAGGGGGCGGGCGAGCAGTACTTC
cdr3_aa: CASSYPGQGAGEQYF

v_call: TRBV27
clone_size: -
j_call: TRBJ2-7
d_call: -
cdr3_nt: TGTGCCAGCAGTCCTCTGGAGGGGAGCTCCTACGAGCAGTACTTC
cdr3_aa: CASSPLEGSSYEQYF

v_call: TRBV9
clone_size: -
j_call: TRBJ2-2
d_call: -
cdr3_nt: TGTGCCAGCAGCGCCGATTTGGGCGACGGGGAGCTGTTTTTT
cdr3_aa: CASSADLGDGELFF

v_call: TRBV19
clone_size: -
j_call: TRBJ2-7
d_call: -
cdr3_nt: TGTGCCAGTAGTATAGGAGCAGGGGTTCAGTACGAGCAGTACTTC
cdr3_aa: CASSIGAGVQYEQYF

v_call: TRBV27
clone_size: -
j_call: TRBJ2-1
d_call: -
cdr3_nt: TGTGCCAGCAGTAGAAGGGGTAATGAGCAGTTCTTC
cdr3_aa: CASSRRGNEQFF

v_call: TRBV2
clone_size: -
j_call: TRBJ2-1
d_call: TRBD1
cdr3_nt: TGTGCCAGCACTTCCCCCGGGCAGGGGGCATACAATGAGCAGTTCTTC
cdr3_aa: CASTSPGQGAYNEQFF

v_call: TRBV28
clone_size: -
j_call: TRBJ2-3
d_call: TRBD2
cdr3_nt: TGTGCCAGCAGTTCCCAATTCAACTTAGCGGGGAGCGCTAGCACAGATACGCAGTATTTT
cdr3_aa: CASSSQFNLAGSASTDTQYF

v_call: TRBV19
clone_size: -
j_call: TRBJ1-1
d_call: TRBD1
cdr3_nt: TGTGCCAGTAGTATACCGGGACAGGGATTAATGAACACTGAAGCTTTCTTT
cdr3_aa: CASSIPGQGLMNTEAFF

v_call: TRBV5-1
clone_size: -
j_call: TRBJ2-7
d_call: TRBD2
cdr3_nt: TGCGCCAGCAGCTTGGCAGGGTCCAGCGGGAGAGACTACGAGCAGTACTTC
cdr3_aa: CASSLAGSSGRDYEQYF

v_call: TRBV7-6
clone_size: -
j_call: TRBJ1-1
d_call: TRBD1
cdr3_nt: TGCGCCAGCAGCTCGACAGGGACAACTGAAGCTTTCTTT
cdr3_aa: CASSSTGTTEAFF